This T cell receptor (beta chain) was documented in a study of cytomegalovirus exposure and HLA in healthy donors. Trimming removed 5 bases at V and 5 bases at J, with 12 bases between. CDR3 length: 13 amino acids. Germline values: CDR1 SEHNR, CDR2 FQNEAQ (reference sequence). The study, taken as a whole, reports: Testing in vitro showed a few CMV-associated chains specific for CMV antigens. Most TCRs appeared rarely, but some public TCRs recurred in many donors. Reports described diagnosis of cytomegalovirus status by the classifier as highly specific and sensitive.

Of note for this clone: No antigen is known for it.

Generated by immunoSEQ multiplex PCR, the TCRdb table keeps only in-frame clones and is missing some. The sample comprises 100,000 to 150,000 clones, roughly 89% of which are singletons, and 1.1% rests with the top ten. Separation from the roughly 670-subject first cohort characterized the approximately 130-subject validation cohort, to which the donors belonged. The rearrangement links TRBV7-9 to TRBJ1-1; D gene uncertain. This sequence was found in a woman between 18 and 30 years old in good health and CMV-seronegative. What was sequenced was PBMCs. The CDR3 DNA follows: TGTGCCAGCAGCACCCAGGCGGGTACTGAAGCTTTCTTT. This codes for CASSTQAGTEAFF.